The clone carrying this TCR beta chain was counted once. Per the original methods: The assay estimated nucleated cells by amplifying reference gene primers. Assay: immunoSEQ multiplex PCR; the TCRdb copy retains only in-frame clones and omits some. The V and J calls and the clone size are those of that table, but D and trimming were determined from the DNA. The top ten hold 20% to 30% of the sample, which has more than 95,000 clones, roughly 87% seen once. The germline gives CDR1 SGHTA, CDR2 FQGNSA. The CDR3 totals 14 residues. V lost 1 base and J lost 0, with 4 bases in between. This record comes from a study of blood T cell repertoires in COVID-19. Study-wide background: There were acute and convalescent COVID-19 samples, and they came from the United States, Italy and Spain. T cells, B-cell-depleted T cells, or PBMCs provided the cDNA or gDNA that served as material.

The rearrangement uses TRBV7-2 and TRBJ2-4; D is undetermined. The source material was peripheral blood. This sequence originates from a woman older than 75 with acute or convalescent COVID-19. CDR3 amino acids: CASSLDRAKNIQYF. The CDR3 nucleotides read TGTGCCAGCAGCTTAGACAGAGCCAAAAACATTCAGTACTTC.